These 24 T cell receptor beta chains came from one sample sequenced in a study of graft-versus-host responses after intestinal transplantation. Some clones are missing from TCRdb's copy, which holds only in-frame ones; the method was immunoSEQ multiplex PCR. The sample consists of around 130,000 clones, 90% to 95% of them appearing once. The antigens of these receptors remain unknown. The sequencing here drew on unstimulated CD4+ T cells sorted from spleen or lymph node cells, taken before intestinal transplant. Every receptor here comes from a human donor who received an intestinal transplant.

This CDR3 reads CASSWGRTSGITDTQYF. The CDR3 DNA reads TGTGCCAGCAGCTGGGGGAGGACTAGCGGTATCACAGATACGCAGTATTTT. The rearrangement joins TRBV7-9 to TRBJ2-3; 10 bases fit TRBD2. This CDR3 region has 17 residues. V shed 4 bases and J 2 bases; nucleotides not matched to a gene: 9. Germline V gives CDR1 SEHNR, CDR2 FQNEAQ (reference sequence).

The rearrangement uses TRBV5-1 and TRBJ1-1; 8 nucleotides agree with TRBD1. This CDR3 has 16 amino acids. Germline V CDR1 and CDR2: SGHRS, YFSETQ. J was trimmed by 1 base and V by 4 bases; bases with no gene match: 9. The CDR3, as DNA: TGCGCCAGCAGCCCGTTGACAGGGGCTCAGAACACTGAAGCTTTCTTT. Amino acids: CASSPLTGAQNTEAFF.

The V gene is TRBV11-2, the J gene TRBJ1-3; D unclear. Per germline, CDR1 SGHAT and CDR2 FQNNGV. Trimming removed 5 bases from V and 2 bases from J, with 13 bases in between. The CDR3 runs 15 residues. The CDR3 coding sequence is TGTGCCAGCAGCGACCGCAGAGGGACTGGAAACACCATATATTTT. This sequence encodes CASSDRRGTGNTIYF.

Only a few counts were recorded for this clone. This chain links TRBV5-4 with TRBJ1-6, with D perhaps TRBD1 (5 bases). Deletions cut 4 bases from V and 10 bases from J, with 21 bases between. This CDR3 has 16 amino acids. Per germline, CDR1 SGHNT and CDR2 YYREEE (reference sequence). The CDR3 DNA follows: TGTGCCAGCAGCCAAGGAGGTGGGGGTTTAGGGTCACCCCTCCACTTT. Its protein product is CASSQGGGGLGSPLHF.

This chain links TRBV6-6 with TRBJ2-7; D gene unclear. Germline lookup yields CDR1 MNHNY and CDR2 SVGAGI (reference sequence). V lost 0 bases and J 5 bases, leaving 11 bases between the germline ends. This CDR3 has 14 residues. The CDR3: CASSYSGRPHEQYF. Written as DNA, the CDR3 is TGTGCCAGCAGTTACTCGGGCAGGCCCCACGAGCAGTACTTC.

The rearrangement joins TRBV14 to TRBJ1-2, with D perhaps matching TRBD1 (5 bases). The CDR3 extends over 13 amino acids. V was pared by 4 bases and J by 7 bases, with 13 bases between. Germline-derived CDR1 and CDR2 are SGHDN and FVKESK. CDR3 nucleotides: TGTGCCAGCAGCCCTGCAGGAGGGGCTGGCTACACCTTC. Its protein is CASSPAGGAGYTF.

The V call is TRBV6-1, the J call TRBJ2-1; the D is unclear. From germline, CDR1 is MNHNS and CDR2 SASEGT. Trimming took 4 bases from V and 2 from J, leaving 9 bases between them. The CDR3 sequence is 14 residues long. The DNA of the CDR3 is TGTGCCAGCAGTGGGTCTATCCCCTACAATGAGCAGTTCTTC. Translating gives CASSGSIPYNEQFF.

This clone was counted a single time. This chain joins TRBV2 and TRBJ1-2; D is ambiguous. The CDR3 has 13 amino acids. The germline V gene encodes CDR1 SNHLY and CDR2 FYNNEI. V was clipped by 6 bases and J by 4 bases, with 12 bases between them. CDR3 nucleotides: TGTGCCAGCAGCGAGGGTGCACGCTATGGCTACACCTTC. The encoded protein is CASSEGARYGYTF.

The chain couples TRBV30 to TRBJ2-5; 10 bases match TRBD2. The CDR3 totals 13 residues. The V gene end was trimmed by 5 bases and the J gene end by 2 bases; junction bases not matched to a gene: 2. Germline CDR1 reads GTSNPN; CDR2 reads SVGIG (reference sequence). CDR3 sequence reads: CAWLAGGQETQYF. The CDR3 DNA is TGTGCCTGGTTAGCGGGGGGACAAGAGACCCAGTACTTC.

This chain uses TRBV9 with TRBJ2-3; TRBD1 matches at 7 bases. Germline assignment: CDR1 SGDLS and CDR2 YYNGEE. CDR3 length: 15 residues. Germline trimming cut 4 bases from V and 0 bases from J; bases unmatched to any gene: 5. The CDR3: CASSPGTVSTDTQYF. For the CDR3, the DNA is TGTGCCAGCAGCCCCGGGACAGTTAGCACAGATACGCAGTATTTT.

V gene TRBV4-2 combines with J gene TRBJ1-5; D is unresolved. Looked up from germline, CDR1 is LGHNA and CDR2 is YNFKEQ. Trimming cost V 1 base and J 7 bases, with 17 bases left between them. The CDR3 runs 16 residues. The CDR3 sequence: CASSQVAFGVGQPQHF. The CDR3 bases are TGTGCCAGCAGCCAAGTAGCCTTCGGGGTCGGACAGCCCCAGCATTTT.

This rearrangement joins TRBV30 to TRBJ1-3; possibly TRBD1 for D (5 bases). The germline V and J ends were trimmed by 0 bases and 1 base, with 10 bases remaining between them. The CDR3 has 15 residues. Germline loops: CDR1 GTSNPN, CDR2 SVGIG (reference sequence). CDR3 DNA: TGTGCCTGGAGTGTCCACGGGGGATCTGGAAACACCATATATTTT. Translated: CAWSVHGGSGNTIYF.

The chain links TRBV7-3 to TRBJ1-1, with D hard to call. The V gene's germline CDR1 is SGHTA and CDR2 FQGTGA. The CDR3 runs to 13 residues. The V end lost 8 bases, the J end lost 0 bases, and 10 bases lay between the germline ends. The CDR3 DNA reads TGTGCCAGCGGCCCGGGAATGAACACTGAAGCTTTCTTT. Translating it yields CASGPGMNTEAFF.

In the case of this clone: The sample holds other DNA sequences that translate to the same CDR3. The chain links TRBV18 to TRBJ1-1; a weak D match, TRBD1 (5 bases). Trimming removed 3 bases at V and 1 base at J, with 6 bases between. The CDR3 loop spans 13 amino acids. Germline V lookup: CDR1 KGHSH, CDR2 LQKENI. CDR3 sequence: CASSPGPNTEAFF. The CDR3 coding sequence is TGTGCCAGCTCACCGGGGCCGAACACTGAAGCTTTCTTT.

This clone appeared a single time. This CDR3 is CASSLVAGSPLHF. The DNA for the CDR3 is TGTGCCAGCAGCCTCGTCGCGGGATCACCCCTCCACTTT. The chain is built from TRBV4-2 and TRBJ1-6, with no clear D. CDR1 is LGHNA and CDR2 is YNFKEQ in the germline V gene. The V end lost 4 bases, the J end lost 10 bases, and 11 bases lay between the germline ends. The CDR3 is made up of 13 amino acids.

The rearrangement uses TRBV10-3 and TRBJ2-7, with D possibly matching TRBD1 (5 bases). Germline V lookup: CDR1 ENHRY, CDR2 SYGVKD. The CDR3 consists of 13 residues. The V and J ends lost 5 bases and 0 bases respectively, with 8 bases between them. CDR3 DNA: TGTGCCATCAGTCCAGGGATCTCCTACGAGCAGTACTTC. Protein: CAISPGISYEQYF.

This chain links TRBV6-5 with TRBJ1-2; TRBD1 is a possible D gene (5 bases). CDR3 length: 13 residues. V lost 6 bases and J 3 bases, leaving 11 bases between the germline ends. CDR1 is MNHEY, CDR2 SVGAGI, per germline. The CDR3 sequence: CASRKGTDYGYTF. The CDR3 DNA follows: TGTGCCAGCAGGAAAGGGACCGACTATGGCTACACCTTC.

V is TRBV11-3 and J is TRBJ2-1; the match to TRBD2 covers 8 bases. This CDR3 contains 15 residues. V shed 6 bases and J 4 bases; nucleotides not matched to a gene: 8. Germline CDR1 reads SGHNT; CDR2 reads YENEEA. The CDR3 spells CASSLLAGQYNEQFF. CDR3 nucleotide sequence: TGTGCCAGCAGTCTTTTAGCGGGGCAATACAATGAGCAGTTCTTC.

The chain links TRBV7-7 to TRBJ2-5, with 12 positions matching TRBD2. The CDR3 has 16 residues. Trimming took 1 base from V and 4 from J; bases not matched to a gene: 4. CDR1 is SSHAT and CDR2 is FNYEAQ in the germline V gene (reference sequence). Here the CDR3 DNA reads TGTGCCAGCAGCTTAGGGCTAGCGGGGGGGCGAGAGACCCAGTACTTC. This sequence encodes CASSLGLAGGRETQYF.

The chain carries TRBV25-1 and TRBJ1-1, with 8 bases matching TRBD1. The junction had 4 bases not matched to a gene; V was cut back by 2 bases and J by 5 bases. The CDR3 is made up of 14 amino acids. Germline CDR1 reads MGHDK; CDR2 reads SYGVNS. CDR3: CASSERQGRTEAFF. The CDR3 nucleotides read TGTGCCAGCAGTGAACGACAGGGGCGGACTGAAGCTTTCTTT.

The chain is built from TRBV7-9 and TRBJ2-3; 12 bases fit TRBD2. Germline-derived CDR1 and CDR2 are SEHNR and FQNEAQ (reference sequence). The CDR3 has 15 residues. Trimming cost V 5 bases and J 6 bases; bases outside gene matches: 6. DNA of the CDR3: TGTGCCAGCAGCCGGACTAGCGGGAAGGGGGATACGCAGTATTTT. Translated, it gives CASSRTSGKGDTQYF.

The chain links TRBV13 to TRBJ1-2, with D hard to call. V lost 0 bases to trimming and J lost 6 bases, with 8 bases between them. The germline CDR1 and CDR2 sequences are PRHDT and FYEKMQ (reference sequence). The length of the CDR3 is 13 residues. Here the CDR3 reads CASSLGQWDGYTF. DNA for the CDR3: TGTGCCAGCAGCTTAGGACAGTGGGATGGCTACACCTTC. Filled out from reference TRBV13 and TRBJ1-2, the complete variable domain reads AAGVIQSPRHLIKEKRETATLKCYPIPRHDTVYWYQQGPGQDPQFLISFYEKMQSDKGSIPDRFSAQQFSDYHSELNMSSLELGDSALYFCASSLGQWDGYTFGSGTRLTVV.

The J gene is TRBJ2-5, the V gene TRBV2; 8 bases agree with TRBD2. CDR1 is SNHLY, CDR2 FYNNEI, per germline. The CDR3 has 15 residues. Trimming cost V 3 bases and J 3 bases; bases outside gene matches: 6. The CDR3 region has the DNA TGTGCCAGCAGTGAGCCGACTAGCGTTGAAGAGACCCAGTACTTC. This encodes CASSEPTSVEETQYF.

The chain joins TRBV19 to TRBJ2-1; TRBD1 matches at 8 bases. Trimming removed 4 bases from V and 4 bases from J; junction bases left unmatched: 3. The CDR3 is 14 amino acids. CDR1 and CDR2 from the germline V gene are LNHDA and SQIVND (reference sequence). The CDR3 nucleotides read TGTGCCAGTAGTAGACAGGGGTCTTACAATGAGCAGTTCTTC. It yields the protein CASSRQGSYNEQFF.